The 20 T cell receptor beta chains given below trace back to one sample, sequenced in a study of cytomegalovirus exposure and HLA in healthy donors. The protocol was immunoSEQ multiplex PCR, while the TCRdb copy is restricted to in-frame clones and leaves out a portion. The profile shows around 150,000 clones, about 80% of them singletons. Sequencing was performed on PBMCs. Receptor source: a man aged 25 to 45 in good health and CMV-seropositive.

This clone appeared a single time. The chain uses TRBV18 and TRBJ2-2, with 7 bases that match TRBD2. The CDR3 spans 18 residues. Trimming removed 3 bases from V and 5 bases from J; junction bases left unmatched: 15. Germline-derived CDR1 and CDR2 are KGHSH and LQKENI. In DNA, the CDR3 is TGTGCCAGCTCACCTCTGACAGCGGGGCTATATACGACCGGGGAGCTGTTTTTT. Its translation: CASSPLTAGLYTTGELFF.

This chain joins TRBV10-3 and TRBJ1-3; D perhaps matches TRBD1 (5 bases). The CDR3 runs 15 residues. Between the trimmed V and J ends, which lost 4 bases and 2 bases, there was a span of 12 bases. The V gene's germline CDR1 is ENHRY and CDR2 SYGVKD. CDR3 amino acids: CAISAKGAAGNTIYF. DNA for the CDR3: TGTGCCATCAGTGCAAAAGGGGCTGCTGGAAACACCATATATTTT.

This clone appeared a single time. The J gene is TRBJ2-3, the V gene TRBV7-9; the match to TRBD2 covers 12 bases. The germline V gene has CDR1 SEHNR and CDR2 FQNEAQ (reference sequence). This CDR3 is built from 16 residues. V dropped 5 bases and J dropped 6; count of bases not matched to a gene: 9. Written as DNA, the CDR3 is TGTGCCAGCAGCGCCTTACTAGCGGGGGGCCGTGATACGCAGTATTTT. Translation gives CASSALLAGGRDTQYF.

The chain couples TRBV9 to TRBJ2-1, with 14 bases lining up with TRBD2. Trimming took 4 bases from V and 7 from J; bases not matched to a gene: 7. CDR3 size: 16 residues. Germline V gene sequence: CDR1 SGDLS, CDR2 YYNGEE. The CDR3: CASSPSGTSGSNEQFF. The CDR3 DNA reads as TGTGCCAGCAGCCCCAGCGGGACTAGCGGGAGTAATGAGCAGTTCTTC.

This CDR3 reads CASSQGSYYTGELFF. CDR3 bases: TGTGCCAGCAGCCAAGGGTCGTACTACACCGGGGAGCTGTTTTTT. The V call is TRBV14, the J call TRBJ2-2; no firm D call. This CDR3 has 15 amino acids. Per germline, CDR1 SGHDN and CDR2 FVKESK. Trimming shortened V by 1 base and J by 3 bases, and 9 bases separated the two germline ends.

The chain couples TRBV6-5 to TRBJ2-1; D is undetermined. CDR3 length: 16 amino acids. V shed 2 bases and J shed 0 bases, with 11 bases lying between them. Germline V lookup: CDR1 MNHEY, CDR2 SVGAGI. The CDR3 region is CASSYRAIASYNEQFF. CDR3 in DNA: TGTGCCAGCAGTTACCGAGCCATTGCCTCCTACAATGAGCAGTTCTTC.

The chain combines TRBV11-3 with TRBJ2-1, with 8 bases lining up with TRBD2. The CDR3 contains 16 residues. In germline, CDR1 is SGHNT, CDR2 YENEEA. The V gene end was trimmed by 0 bases and the J gene end by 7 bases; junction bases not matched to a gene: 8. CDR3 coding DNA: TGTGCCAGCAGCTTAGAACGGGGGGGGGCCGTGAATGAGCAGTTCTTC. This encodes CASSLERGGAVNEQFF.

The CDR3 DNA sequence: TGTGCCAGCAGGGCCGGGACAGGGGGCTCTGGCTACACCTTC. Translating it yields CASRAGTGGSGYTF. V usage is TRBV28 and J usage is TRBJ1-2; the match to TRBD1 covers 12 bases. The CDR3 sequence is 14 residues long. CDR1 is MDHEN and CDR2 is SYDVKM in the germline V gene. The ends lost 6 bases at V and 7 bases at J; junction bases unmatched: 6.

This chain links TRBV4-2 with TRBJ2-7, with 8 bases identical to TRBD2. Per the germline V gene, CDR1 is LGHNA and CDR2 is YNFKEQ. This CDR3 spans 16 amino acids. Trimming at V came to 5 bases and at J to 3 bases, leaving 12 bases not matched to a gene. CDR3 bases: TGTGCCAGCAGCGCGGAGCATCGAGCGGGAGTCTACGAGCAGTACTTC. Translating it yields CASSAEHRAGVYEQYF.

The chain has TRBV2 and TRBJ1-5; D is possibly TRBD1 (5 bases). The CDR3 is made up of 15 amino acids. V was trimmed by 2 bases and J by 1 base, leaving 9 bases between them. In germline, CDR1 is SNHLY, CDR2 FYNNEI. Written as DNA, the CDR3 is TGTGCCAGCAGTGAACAAGGGGCGAGCAATCAGCCCCAGCATTTT. Amino acid sequence: CASSEQGASNQPQHF.

Ten or more counts support this clone. The chain combines TRBV29-1 with TRBJ1-1; the match to TRBD1 covers 7 bases. Germline values: CDR1 SQVTM, CDR2 ANQGSEA. This CDR3 is 11 amino acids long. V lost 6 bases to trimming and J lost 6 bases; unmatched junction nucleotides: 4. The CDR3 DNA sequence: TGCAGCGTCAGCAGGGGGTCTGAAGCTTTCTTT. This gives the protein CSVSRGSEAFF.

The CDR3 nucleotides read TGTGCCAGCAGCTTTCTCCGGGACAGGCGGGACGAGCAGTACTTC. It specifies CASSFLRDRRDEQYF. The rearrangement uses TRBV7-9 and TRBJ2-7; 8 bases map to TRBD1. This CDR3 has 15 amino acids. The J segment lost 5 bases and the V segment lost 3 bases, leaving 9 bases of the junction unmatched. Germline assignment: CDR1 SEHNR and CDR2 FQNEAQ (reference sequence).

The rearrangement uses TRBV2 and TRBJ2-1, with 10 bases lining up with TRBD2. Germline trimming cut 6 bases from V and 2 bases from J; bases unmatched to any gene: 4. The CDR3 runs 15 residues. CDR1 is SNHLY and CDR2 is FYNNEI in the germline V gene. The CDR3 bases are TGTGCCAGCAGGGAGCGGGAGGGAACCTACAATGAGCAGTTCTTC. The encoded protein is CASREREGTYNEQFF.

The chain carries TRBV5-6 and TRBJ1-5; D may be TRBD1 (5 bases). V was pared by 2 bases and J by 3 bases, with 15 bases between. The CDR3 runs to 16 residues. Germline loops: CDR1 SGHDT, CDR2 YYEEEE. CDR3 in amino acids: CASSFGGARPNQPQHF. The CDR3 DNA follows: TGTGCCAGCAGCTTCGGAGGGGCGCGACCCAATCAGCCCCAGCATTTT.

This clone was seen only a few times. V usage is TRBV29-1 and J usage is TRBJ2-7; 12 nucleotides agree with TRBD2. From germline, CDR1 is SQVTM and CDR2 ANQGSEA. Trimming removed 4 bases from V and 4 bases from J; junction bases left unmatched: 2. The length of the CDR3 is 13 residues. The CDR3 sequence: CSVAGTSGYEQYF. The CDR3 DNA reads as TGCAGCGTTGCTGGGACTAGCGGGTACGAGCAGTACTTC.

The CDR3 bases are TGCGCCAGCAGCTTGACAGAGATGAACACTGAAGCTTTCTTT. Amino acids: CASSLTEMNTEAFF. The chain couples TRBV5-1 to TRBJ1-1; D not certain. V was pared by 1 base and J by 0 bases, with 7 bases between. This CDR3 spans 14 amino acids. Germline CDR1 and CDR2: SGHRS and YFSETQ.

The chain is built from TRBV20-1 and TRBJ2-7, with D hard to call. Germline-derived CDR1 and CDR2 are DFQATT and SNEGSKA (reference sequence). This CDR3 is built from 11 residues. The ends were cut back, 0 bases at V and 5 bases at J, with 5 bases in the middle. The CDR3 reads CSARDGNEQYF. In DNA form, the CDR3 reads TGCAGTGCTAGAGATGGCAACGAGCAGTACTTC.

The rearrangement joins TRBV6-5 to TRBJ2-1; 12 positions match TRBD2. V was pared by 2 bases and J by 7 bases, with 6 bases of the junction left unmatched. This CDR3 has 16 residues. CDR1 and CDR2 (germline): MNHEY, SVGAGI. CDR3 coding DNA: TGTGCCAGCAGTTACGGCCTAGCGGGAGGGCCAAATGAGCAGTTCTTC. Protein product: CASSYGLAGGPNEQFF.

The chain combines TRBV29-1 with TRBJ2-7; TRBD2 aligns across 10 bases. Germline V lookup: CDR1 SQVTM, CDR2 ANQGSEA. After removal of 7 bases from V and 2 bases from J, the junction contained 5 bases not matched to a gene. CDR3 size: 13 residues. CDR3 residues: CSAGTSVTYEQYF. For the CDR3, the DNA is TGCAGCGCGGGGACTAGCGTAACCTACGAGCAGTACTTC.

V and J are TRBV5-4 and TRBJ1-3; 8 bases agree with TRBD1. V dropped 2 bases and J dropped 0; count of bases not matched to a gene: 4. The germline V gene encodes CDR1 SGHNT and CDR2 YYREEE (reference sequence). The length of the CDR3 is 16 residues. The CDR3 region has the DNA TGTGCCAGCAGCTTTGGGACAGGAAACTCTGGAAACACCATATATTTT. This sequence encodes CASSFGTGNSGNTIYF. The full variable domain, completed using reference TRBV5-4 and TRBJ1-3, is ETGVTQSPTHLIKTRGQQVTLRCSSQSGHNTVSWYQQALGQGPQFIFQYYREEENGRGNFPPRFSGLQFPNYSSELNVNALELDDSALYLCASSFGTGNSGNTIYFGEGSWLTVV.